This T cell receptor (beta chain) emerged from a study of blood T cell repertoires in COVID-19. Germline V lookup: CDR1 SGHNT, CDR2 YYREEE (reference sequence). This CDR3 region has 13 residues. Trimming took off 2 bases at V and 2 bases at J, with 7 bases between the two ends. Under the authors' procedure: Quantification of nucleated cells was approximated via reference gene primer amplification. Here immunoSEQ multiplex PCR was the method, and the copy in TCRdb shows in-frame clones only, minus some. D and trimming were read from the DNA, whereas the V and J calls and clone size are those reported in that table. The repertoire holds 250,000 to 300,000 clones, with roughly 86% as singletons.

J is TRBJ2-5 and V is TRBV5-4; D is unclear. Sample: peripheral blood. The clonotype originates from a woman aged 30 to 39 with COVID-19, enrolled during active disease. The CDR3 sequence is CASSFSRQETQYF. The CDR3 coding sequence is TGTGCCAGCAGCTTTTCGCGGCAAGAGACCCAGTACTTC. Variable domain in full (rest from reference TRBV5-4 and TRBJ2-5): ETGVTQSPTHLIKTRGQQVTLRCSSQSGHNTVSWYQQALGQGPQFIFQYYREEENGRGNFPPRFSGLQFPNYSSELNVNALELDDSALYLCASSFSRQETQYFGPGTRLLVL.